This T cell receptor beta chain was identified during a study of T cell responses to AZD1222 COVID-19 vaccine listed by TCRdb under 2021. As for the study more broadly: TCR sequencing was performed for about 250 trial participants, of whom some 200 were given two doses of AZD1222 and 26 were given two doses of MenACWY control vaccine. Trial participants were enrolled into age subgroups of 18-55, 56-69 and 70-plus years, which contained approximately 150, 28 and 58 TCR-sequenced participants, respectively. General study outcomes and caveats: A significant rise in spike-specific TCR breadth and depth was observed after two AZD1222 doses relative to day 0 and relative to MenACWY recipients. Vaccine-associated CD4 TCRs spanned the whole spike protein, with dominant responses in regions 160-218 and 743-854. Participants were mostly white British, with more females than males. The authors suggested clonal diversity may have been underestimated. The 56-69-year group was small, and its depth increase did not reach significance, likely because of low power. Reportedly, close to half of the unique spike-specific TCRs recognized epitopes lying outside the regions that are mutated in the B.1.351 and B.1.1.7 variants. Because no day 14 peak-response samples were available, the repertoires could be characterized only after the peak T cell response. Conclusions about previously exposed vaccinees were limited because only five to seven AZD1222 recipients were SARS-CoV-2 seropositive at baseline.

The CDR3 regions of human TCRbeta chains were analyzed by immunosequencing. The study's own analysis went as follows. TCRs in the repertoires were matched against a reference library of SARS-CoV-2-specific TCRs that had been generated with the MIRA antigen-specificity platform. Breadth was defined as the fraction of unique TCRs that were SARS-CoV-2-associated, and depth was defined as the fraction of total T cells that were SARS-CoV-2-associated. Using the MIRA data, each spike-specific TCR was mapped to the spike region that the TCR reacts to and placed in a CD4 or CD8 class. Log10-transformed breadth and depth values were compared by one-way ANOVA with Sidak's multiple comparisons tests. TCRdb holds this immuneACCESS table with in-frame rearrangements only. Some clones are missing; in checked studies, unresolved V genes explain under half, and the rest has no known cause. The DNA was the basis for D and trimming; V, J and clone size are from that table. For this sample there are 98,000 or so clones; approximately 89% appear just once. 2.5% to 4% of the sample lies in the top ten.

For CDR1 and CDR2, the germline V gene lists SGHVS and FNYEAQ. The V end gives up 3 bases and the J end 3 bases, leaving 17 bases in the junction not matched to a gene. From its cysteine to its phenylalanine, the CDR3 spans 19 amino acids. The only DNA kept is the CDR3, 57 bases in frame from the first base. A word on this clone: Its antigen is not yet known. No qualities accompany the bases; no much larger clone lies one base away.

The label giving this sample's time point can be read as: about 28 days (+/-7) after the second vaccine dose. The intended sense of this specimen's treatment or condition label: meningococcal conjugate vaccine given as trial control. The vaccinee samples were drawn from two UK trials, COV001 and COV002, one of which was a single-blind randomized controlled phase 2/3 trial testing AZD1222 (ChAdOx1 nCoV-19) in healthy adults. For TCRbeta chain sequencing, PBMC samples from trial participants were taken at day 0 and at day 28 after the second dose. Recombination joined TRBV7-6 with TRBJ1-1; TRBD1 agrees with 9 junctional bases. The sequence came from an adult who received the MenACWY meningococcal vaccine as a control. The sequencing here drew on peripheral blood, taken 28 days after the second dose of the MenACWY control vaccine. The DNA is TGTGCCAGCAGCTTGGCTTCATACAGGGGGCCTCGAGAGTACACTGAAGCTTTCTTT. Its protein product is CASSLASYRGPREYTEAFF.